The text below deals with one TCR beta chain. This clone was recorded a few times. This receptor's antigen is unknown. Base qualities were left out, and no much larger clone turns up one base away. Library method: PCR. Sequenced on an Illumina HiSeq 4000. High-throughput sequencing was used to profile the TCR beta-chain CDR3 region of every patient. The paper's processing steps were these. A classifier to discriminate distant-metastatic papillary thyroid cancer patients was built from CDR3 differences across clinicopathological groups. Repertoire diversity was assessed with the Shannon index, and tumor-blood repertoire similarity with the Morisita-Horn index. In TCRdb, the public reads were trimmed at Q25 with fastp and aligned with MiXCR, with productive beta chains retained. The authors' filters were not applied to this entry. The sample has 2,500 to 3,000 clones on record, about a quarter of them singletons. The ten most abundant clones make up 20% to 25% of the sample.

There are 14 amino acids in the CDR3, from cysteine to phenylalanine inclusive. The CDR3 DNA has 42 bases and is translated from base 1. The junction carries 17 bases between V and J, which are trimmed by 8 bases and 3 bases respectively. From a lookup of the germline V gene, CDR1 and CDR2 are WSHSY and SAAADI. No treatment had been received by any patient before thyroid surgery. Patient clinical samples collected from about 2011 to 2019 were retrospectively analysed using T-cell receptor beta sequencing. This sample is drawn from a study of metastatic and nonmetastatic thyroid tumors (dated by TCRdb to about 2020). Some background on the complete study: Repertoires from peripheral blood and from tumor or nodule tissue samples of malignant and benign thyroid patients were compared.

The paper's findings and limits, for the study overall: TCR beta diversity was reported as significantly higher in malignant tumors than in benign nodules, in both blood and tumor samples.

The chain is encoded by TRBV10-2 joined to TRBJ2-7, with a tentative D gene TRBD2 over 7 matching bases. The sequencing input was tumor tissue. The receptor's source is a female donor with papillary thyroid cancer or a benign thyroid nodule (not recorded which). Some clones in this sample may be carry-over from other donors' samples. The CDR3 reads CASGGGLSRYEQYF. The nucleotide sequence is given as TGCGCCAGCGGGGGGGGGCTTTCTCGCTACGAGCAGTACTTC.